The source of this T cell receptor (beta chain) is a study of cytomegalovirus exposure and HLA in healthy donors. Generated by immunoSEQ multiplex PCR, the TCRdb table keeps only in-frame clones and is missing some. The sample contains tens of thousands of clones, approximately 96% of which appear only once. The J segment lost 4 bases and the V segment lost 5 bases, leaving 10 bases of the junction unmatched. CDR1 and CDR2 from the germline V gene are SGHAT and FQNNGV. The CDR3 sequence is 16 residues long. The TCR was taken from a man between 18 and 35 years old in good health and CMV-seronegative. The J gene is TRBJ2-7, the V gene TRBV11-2; 11 positions agree with TRBD2. Sequencing was done on a sample of PBMCs. CDR3 nucleotides: TGTGCCAGCAGCATTCCACCGGGACTAGCGGAATACGAGCAGTACTTC. Its protein is CASSIPPGLAEYEQYF. Filled out from reference TRBV11-2 and TRBJ2-7, the complete variable domain reads EAGVAQSPRYKIIEKRQSVAFWCNPISGHATLYWYQQILGQGPKLLIQFQNNGVVDDSQLPKDRFSAERLKGVDSTLKIQPAKLEDSAVYLCASSIPPGLAEYEQYFGPGTRLTVT.